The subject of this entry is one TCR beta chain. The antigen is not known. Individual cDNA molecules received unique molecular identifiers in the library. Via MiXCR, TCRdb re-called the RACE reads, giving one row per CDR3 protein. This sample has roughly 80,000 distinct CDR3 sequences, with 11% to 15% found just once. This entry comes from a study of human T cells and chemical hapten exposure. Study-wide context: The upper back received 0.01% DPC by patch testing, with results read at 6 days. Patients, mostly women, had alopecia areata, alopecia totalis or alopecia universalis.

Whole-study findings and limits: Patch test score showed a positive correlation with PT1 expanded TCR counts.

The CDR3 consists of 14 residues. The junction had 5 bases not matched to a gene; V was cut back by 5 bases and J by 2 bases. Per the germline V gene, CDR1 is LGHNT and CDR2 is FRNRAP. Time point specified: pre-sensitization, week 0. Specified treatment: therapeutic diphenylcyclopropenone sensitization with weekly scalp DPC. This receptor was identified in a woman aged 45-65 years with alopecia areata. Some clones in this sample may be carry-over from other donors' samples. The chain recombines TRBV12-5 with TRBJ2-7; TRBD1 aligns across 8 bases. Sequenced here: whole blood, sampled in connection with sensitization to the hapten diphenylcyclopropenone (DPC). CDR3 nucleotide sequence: TGTGCTAGTGGTACAGACAGGGGCCCCTACGAGCAGTACTTC. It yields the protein CASGTDRGPYEQYF.